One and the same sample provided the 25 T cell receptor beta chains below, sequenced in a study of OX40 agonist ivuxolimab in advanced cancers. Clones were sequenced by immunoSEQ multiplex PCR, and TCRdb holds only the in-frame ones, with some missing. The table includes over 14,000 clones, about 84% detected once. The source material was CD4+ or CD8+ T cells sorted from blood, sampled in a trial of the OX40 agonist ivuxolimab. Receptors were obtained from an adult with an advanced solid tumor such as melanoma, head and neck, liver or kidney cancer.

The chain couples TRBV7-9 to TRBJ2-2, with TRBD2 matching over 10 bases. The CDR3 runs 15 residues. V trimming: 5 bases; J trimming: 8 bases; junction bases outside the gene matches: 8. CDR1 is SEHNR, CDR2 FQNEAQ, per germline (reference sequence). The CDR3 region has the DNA TGTGCCAGCAGCGAAATACTAGCGGGATCGGGGGAGCTGTTTTTT. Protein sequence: CASSEILAGSGELFF.

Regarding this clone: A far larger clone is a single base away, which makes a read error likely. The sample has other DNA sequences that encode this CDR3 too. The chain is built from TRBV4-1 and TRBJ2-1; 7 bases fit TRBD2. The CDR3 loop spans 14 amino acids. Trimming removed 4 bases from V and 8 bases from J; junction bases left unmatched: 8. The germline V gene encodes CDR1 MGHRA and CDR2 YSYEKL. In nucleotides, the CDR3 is TGCGCCAGCAGCCCTACTGGCGGGAGAGATGAGCAGTTCTTC. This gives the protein CASSPTGGRDEQFF.

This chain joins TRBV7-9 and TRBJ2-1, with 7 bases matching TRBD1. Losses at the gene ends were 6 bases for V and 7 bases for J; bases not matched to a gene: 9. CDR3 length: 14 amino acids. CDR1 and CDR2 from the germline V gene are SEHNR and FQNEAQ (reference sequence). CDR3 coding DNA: TGTGCCAGCAGACCCGGGACAGAAGGGAATGAGCAGTTCTTC. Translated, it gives CASRPGTEGNEQFF.

The CDR3 bases are TGTGCCAGCAGCTTGGAGGAGGAGGAGACCCAGTACTTC. Its translation: CASSLEEEETQYF. The rearrangement uses TRBV5-4 and TRBJ2-5; D possibly corresponds to TRBD2 (5 bases). The germline V gene has CDR1 SGHNT and CDR2 YYREEE (reference sequence). The CDR3 consists of 13 residues. V was trimmed by 0 bases and J by 5 bases, leaving 8 bases between them.

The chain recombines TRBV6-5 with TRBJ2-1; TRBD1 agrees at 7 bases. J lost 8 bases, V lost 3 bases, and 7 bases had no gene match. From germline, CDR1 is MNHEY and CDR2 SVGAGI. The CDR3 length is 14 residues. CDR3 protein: CASSYSTGWDEQFF. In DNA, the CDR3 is TGTGCCAGCAGTTATTCGACAGGGTGGGATGAGCAGTTCTTC.

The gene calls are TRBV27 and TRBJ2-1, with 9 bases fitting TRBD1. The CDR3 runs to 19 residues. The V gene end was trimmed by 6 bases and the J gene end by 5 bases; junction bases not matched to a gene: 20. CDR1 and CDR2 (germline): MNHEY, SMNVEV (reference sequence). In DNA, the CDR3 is TGTGCCAGCAGCCTGACAGGGGGGGAGCGCCAGGGGCTTGACAATGAGCAGTTCTTC. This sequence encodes CASSLTGGERQGLDNEQFF.

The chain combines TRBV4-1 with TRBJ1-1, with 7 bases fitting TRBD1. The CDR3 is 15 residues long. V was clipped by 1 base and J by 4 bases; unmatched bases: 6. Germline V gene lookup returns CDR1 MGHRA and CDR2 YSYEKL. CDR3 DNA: TGCGCCAGCAGCCAAGTGGGCAGGGGGGGCACTGAAGCTTTCTTT. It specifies CASSQVGRGGTEAFF.

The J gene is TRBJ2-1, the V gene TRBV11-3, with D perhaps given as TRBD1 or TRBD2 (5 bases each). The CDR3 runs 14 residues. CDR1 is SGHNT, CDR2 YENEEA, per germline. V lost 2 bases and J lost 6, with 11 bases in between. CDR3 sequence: CASSLRGASNEQFF. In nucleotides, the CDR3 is TGTGCCAGCAGCTTACGAGGGGCCAGCAATGAGCAGTTCTTC.

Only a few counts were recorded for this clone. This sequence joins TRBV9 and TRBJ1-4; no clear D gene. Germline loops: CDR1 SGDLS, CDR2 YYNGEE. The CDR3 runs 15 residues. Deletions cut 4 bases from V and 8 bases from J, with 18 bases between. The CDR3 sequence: CASSPLGERWEKLFF. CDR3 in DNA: TGTGCCAGCAGCCCCCTCGGAGAGCGGTGGGAAAAACTGTTTTTT.

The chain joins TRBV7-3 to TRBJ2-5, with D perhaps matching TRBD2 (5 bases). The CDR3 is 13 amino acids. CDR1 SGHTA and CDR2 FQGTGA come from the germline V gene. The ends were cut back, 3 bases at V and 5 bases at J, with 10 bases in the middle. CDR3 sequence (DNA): TGTGCCAGCAGCTTGGATCTAGCTGAGACCCAGTACTTC. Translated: CASSLDLAETQYF.

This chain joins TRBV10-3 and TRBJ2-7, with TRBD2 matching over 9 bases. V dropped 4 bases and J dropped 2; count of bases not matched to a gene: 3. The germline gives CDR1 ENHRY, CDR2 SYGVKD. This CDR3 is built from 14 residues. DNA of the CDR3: TGTGCCATCAGTGGAGAGCGGGAGGCCTACGAGCAGTACTTC. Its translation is CAISGEREAYEQYF.

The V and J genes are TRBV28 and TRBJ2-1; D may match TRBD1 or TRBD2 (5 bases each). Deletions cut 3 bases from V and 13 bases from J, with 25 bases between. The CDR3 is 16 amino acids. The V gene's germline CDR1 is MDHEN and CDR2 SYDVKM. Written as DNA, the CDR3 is TGTGCCAGCAGTTTGAGGTGGACGGGGCTAGTCCCTCCCCAGTTCTTC. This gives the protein CASSLRWTGLVPPQFF.

CDR3 residues: CSVMTGDTDTQYF. CDR3 in DNA: TGCAGCGTGATGACAGGGGACACAGATACGCAGTATTTT. The genes are TRBV29-1 and TRBJ2-3; 8 nucleotides match TRBD1. Trimming took 6 bases from V and 2 from J; bases not matched to a gene: 4. This CDR3 is built from 13 residues. Looked up from germline, CDR1 is SQVTM and CDR2 is ANQGSEA.

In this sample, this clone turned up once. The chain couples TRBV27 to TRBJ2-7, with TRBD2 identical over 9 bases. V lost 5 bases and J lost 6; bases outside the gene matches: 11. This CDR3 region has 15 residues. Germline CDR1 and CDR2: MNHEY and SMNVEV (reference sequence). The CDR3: CASSPQAGGSFEQYF. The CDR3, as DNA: TGTGCCAGCAGTCCCCAGGCGGGAGGGTCTTTCGAGCAGTACTTC.

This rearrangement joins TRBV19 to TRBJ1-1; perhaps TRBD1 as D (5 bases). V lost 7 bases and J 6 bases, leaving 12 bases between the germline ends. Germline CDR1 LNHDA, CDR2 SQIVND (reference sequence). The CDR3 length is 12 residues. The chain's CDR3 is CASTIGAAEAFF. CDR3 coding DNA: TGTGCCAGTACCATCGGGGCAGCTGAAGCTTTCTTT.

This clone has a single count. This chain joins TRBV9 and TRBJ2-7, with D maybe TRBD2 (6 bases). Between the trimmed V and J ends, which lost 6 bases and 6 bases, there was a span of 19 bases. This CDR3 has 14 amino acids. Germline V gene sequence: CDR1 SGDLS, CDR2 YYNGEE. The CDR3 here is CASNPGLTWSEQYF. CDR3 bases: TGTGCCAGCAACCCGGGACTCACCTGGAGCGAGCAGTACTTC.

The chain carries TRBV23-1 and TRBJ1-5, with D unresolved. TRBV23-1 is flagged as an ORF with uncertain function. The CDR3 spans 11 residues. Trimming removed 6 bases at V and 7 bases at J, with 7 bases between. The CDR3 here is CASSPAQPQHF. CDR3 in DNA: TGCGCCAGCAGCCCCGCCCAGCCCCAGCATTTT.

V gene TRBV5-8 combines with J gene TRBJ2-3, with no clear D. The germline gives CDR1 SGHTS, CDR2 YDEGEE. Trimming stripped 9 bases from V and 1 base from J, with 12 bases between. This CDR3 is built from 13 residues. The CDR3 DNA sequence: TGTGCCAACATGGGCGGACGCACAGATACGCAGTATTTT. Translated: CANMGGRTDTQYF.

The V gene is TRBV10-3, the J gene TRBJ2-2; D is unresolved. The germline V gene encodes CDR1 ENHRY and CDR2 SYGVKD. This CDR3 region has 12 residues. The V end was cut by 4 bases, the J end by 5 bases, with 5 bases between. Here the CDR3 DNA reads TGTGCCATCAGTGTGGAGACCGGGGAGCTGTTTTTT. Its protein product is CAISVETGELFF.

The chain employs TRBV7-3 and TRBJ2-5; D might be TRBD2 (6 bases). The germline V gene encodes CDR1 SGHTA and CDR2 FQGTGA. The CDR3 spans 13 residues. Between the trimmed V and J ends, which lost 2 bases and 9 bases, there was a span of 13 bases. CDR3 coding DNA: TGTGCCAGCAGCTTACACGGAGGGGAGGCCCAGTACTTC. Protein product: CASSLHGGEAQYF.

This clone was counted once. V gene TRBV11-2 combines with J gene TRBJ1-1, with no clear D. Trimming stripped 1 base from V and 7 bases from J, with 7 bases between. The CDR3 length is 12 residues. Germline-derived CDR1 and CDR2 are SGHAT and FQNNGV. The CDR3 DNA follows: TGTGCCAGCAGCTTAGCGGTGGATGAAGCTTTCTTT. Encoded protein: CASSLAVDEAFF.

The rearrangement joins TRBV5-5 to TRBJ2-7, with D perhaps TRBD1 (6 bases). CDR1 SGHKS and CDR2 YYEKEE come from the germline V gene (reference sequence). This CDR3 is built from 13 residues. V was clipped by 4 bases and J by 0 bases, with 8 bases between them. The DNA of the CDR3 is TGTGCCAGCAGCCGGGACAACTCCTACGAGCAGTACTTC. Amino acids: CASSRDNSYEQYF.

For the CDR3, the DNA is TGTGCCAGCAGCTTAGTGGGGGATCTCTACGAGCAGTACTTC. Protein sequence: CASSLVGDLYEQYF. The chain is built from TRBV7-5 and TRBJ2-7. TRBV7-5 is designated a pseudogene. CDR3 size: 14 residues.

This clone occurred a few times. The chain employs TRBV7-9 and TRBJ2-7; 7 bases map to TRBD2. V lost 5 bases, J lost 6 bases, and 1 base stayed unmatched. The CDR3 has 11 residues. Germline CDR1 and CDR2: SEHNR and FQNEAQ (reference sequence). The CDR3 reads CASSASGEQYF. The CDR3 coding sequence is TGTGCCAGCAGCGCTAGCGGCGAGCAGTACTTC.

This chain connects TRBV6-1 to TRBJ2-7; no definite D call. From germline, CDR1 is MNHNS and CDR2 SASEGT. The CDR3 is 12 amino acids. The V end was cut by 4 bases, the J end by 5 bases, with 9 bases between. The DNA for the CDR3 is TGTGCCAGCAGTGCAGGAGTCCACGAGCAGTACTTC. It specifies CASSAGVHEQYF.